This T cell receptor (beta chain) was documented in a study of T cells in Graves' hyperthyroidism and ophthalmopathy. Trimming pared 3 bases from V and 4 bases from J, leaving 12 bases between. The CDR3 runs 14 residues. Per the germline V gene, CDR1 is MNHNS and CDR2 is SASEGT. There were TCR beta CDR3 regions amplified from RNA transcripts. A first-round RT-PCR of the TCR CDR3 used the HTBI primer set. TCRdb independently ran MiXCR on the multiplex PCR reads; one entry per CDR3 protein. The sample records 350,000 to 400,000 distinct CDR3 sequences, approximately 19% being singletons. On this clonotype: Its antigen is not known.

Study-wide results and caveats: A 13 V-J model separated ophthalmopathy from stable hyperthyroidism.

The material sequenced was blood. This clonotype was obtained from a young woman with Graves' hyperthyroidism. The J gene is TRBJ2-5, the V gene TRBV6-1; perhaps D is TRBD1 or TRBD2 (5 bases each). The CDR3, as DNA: TGTGCCAGCAGTGACCTTGACAGCGGAGAGACCCAGTACTTC. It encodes CASSDLDSGETQYF.